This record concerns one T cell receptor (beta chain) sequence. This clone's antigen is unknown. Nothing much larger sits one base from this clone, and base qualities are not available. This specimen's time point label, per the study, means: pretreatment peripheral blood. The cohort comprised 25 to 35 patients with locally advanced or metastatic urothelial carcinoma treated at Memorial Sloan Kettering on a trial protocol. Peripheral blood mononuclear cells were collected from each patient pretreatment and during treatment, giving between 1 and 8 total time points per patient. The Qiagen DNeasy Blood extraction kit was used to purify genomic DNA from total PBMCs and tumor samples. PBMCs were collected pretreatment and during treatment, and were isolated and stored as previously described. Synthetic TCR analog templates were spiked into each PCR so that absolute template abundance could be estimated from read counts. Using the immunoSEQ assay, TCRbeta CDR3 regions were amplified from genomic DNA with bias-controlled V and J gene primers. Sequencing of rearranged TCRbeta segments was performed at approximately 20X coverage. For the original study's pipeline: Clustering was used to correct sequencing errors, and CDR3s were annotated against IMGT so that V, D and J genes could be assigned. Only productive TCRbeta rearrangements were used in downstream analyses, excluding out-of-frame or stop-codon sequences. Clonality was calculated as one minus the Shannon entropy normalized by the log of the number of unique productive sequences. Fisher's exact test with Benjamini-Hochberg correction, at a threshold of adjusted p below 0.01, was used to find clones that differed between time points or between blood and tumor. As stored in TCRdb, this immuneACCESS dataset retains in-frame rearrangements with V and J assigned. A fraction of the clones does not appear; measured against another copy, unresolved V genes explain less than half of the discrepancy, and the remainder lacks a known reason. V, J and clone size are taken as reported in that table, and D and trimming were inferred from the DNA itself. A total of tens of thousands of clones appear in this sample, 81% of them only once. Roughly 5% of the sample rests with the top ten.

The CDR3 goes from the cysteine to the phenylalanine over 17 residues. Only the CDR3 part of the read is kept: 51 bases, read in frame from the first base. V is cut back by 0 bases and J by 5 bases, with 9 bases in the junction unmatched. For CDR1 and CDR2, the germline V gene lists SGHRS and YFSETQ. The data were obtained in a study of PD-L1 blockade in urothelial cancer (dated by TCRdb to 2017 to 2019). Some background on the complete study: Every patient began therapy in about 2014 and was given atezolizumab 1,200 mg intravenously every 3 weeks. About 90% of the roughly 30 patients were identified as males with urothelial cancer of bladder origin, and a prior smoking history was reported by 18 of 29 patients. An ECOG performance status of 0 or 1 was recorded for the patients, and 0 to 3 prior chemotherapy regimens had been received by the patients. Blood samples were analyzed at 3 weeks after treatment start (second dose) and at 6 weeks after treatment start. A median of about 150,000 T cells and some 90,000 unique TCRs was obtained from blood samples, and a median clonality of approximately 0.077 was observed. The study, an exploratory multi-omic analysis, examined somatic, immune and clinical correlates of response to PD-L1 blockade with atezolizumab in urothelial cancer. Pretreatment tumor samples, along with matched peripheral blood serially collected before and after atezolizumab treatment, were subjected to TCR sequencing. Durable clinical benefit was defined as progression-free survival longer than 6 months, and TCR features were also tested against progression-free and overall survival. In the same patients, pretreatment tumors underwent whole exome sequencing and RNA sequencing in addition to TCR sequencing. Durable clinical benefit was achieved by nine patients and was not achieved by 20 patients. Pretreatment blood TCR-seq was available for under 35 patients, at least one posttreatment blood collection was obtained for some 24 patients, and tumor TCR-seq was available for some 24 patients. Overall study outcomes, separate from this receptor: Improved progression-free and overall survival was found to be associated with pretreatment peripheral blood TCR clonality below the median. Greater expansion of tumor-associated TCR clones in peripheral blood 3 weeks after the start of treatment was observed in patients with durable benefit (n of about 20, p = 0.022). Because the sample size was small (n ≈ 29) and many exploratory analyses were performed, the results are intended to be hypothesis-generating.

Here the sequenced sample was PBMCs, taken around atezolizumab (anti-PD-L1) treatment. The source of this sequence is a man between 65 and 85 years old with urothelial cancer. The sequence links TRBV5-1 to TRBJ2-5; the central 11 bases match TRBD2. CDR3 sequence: CASSLVGRLAGGETQYF. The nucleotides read TGCGCCAGCAGCTTGGTAGGTCGGCTAGCGGGAGGCGAGACCCAGTACTTC.